This T cell receptor beta chain is from a study of T cell responses to AZD1222 COVID-19 vaccine. Study context: Second-dose recipients at about 4 or about 12 weeks were treated as one pooled group. Overall study results and limits: Following two doses of AZD1222, Spike-specific TCR breadth and depth rose. Sampled repertoires all dated from after the peak T cell response.

With regard to this clone: Its antigen is not identified.

Produced via immunoSEQ multiplex PCR; TCRdb's table is partial and in-frame only. The data contain 110,000 to 150,000 clones, about 93% of them singletons. Germline assignment: CDR1 MNHEY and CDR2 SMNVEV (reference sequence). V was cut by 0 bases and J by 2 bases, with 7 bases left in between. The CDR3 is 14 residues long. This clonotype was sampled from an adult in good health. The V call is TRBV27, the J call TRBJ1-2; D remains ambiguous. This specimen was peripheral blood, taken on day 0 of AZD1222 vaccination. CDR3 sequence: CASSLSGANYGYTF. The CDR3 DNA follows: TGTGCCAGCAGTTTATCGGGCGCGAACTATGGCTACACCTTC.